These T cell receptor beta chains were read from a single sample in a study of control samples from healthy donors and cancer patients. Using immunoSEQ multiplex PCR, the repertoire was profiled, and TCRdb retains in-frame clones only, with some absent. The sample consists of around 110,000 clones, roughly 92% of them appearing once. The sequenced sample was blood. These receptors were taken from a man younger than 40 in good health. Each CDR3 is given with its conserved first and last residue. The order of the fields is J gene, clone size, V gene, CDR3 length, CDR3 protein. Not every row has a clone size; where given, it reads once, few, many or a size class.

TRBJ2-3	.	TRBV4-2	17	CASSQSIGWASGSPADF
TRBJ1-1	.	TRBV28	15	CANKDGKPVQSEAFF
TRBJ1-4	.	TRBV7-9	16	CASRPRVRPTNEKLFF
TRBJ1-5	.	TRBV27	13	CASSPRSQRPQHF
TRBJ2-5	.	TRBV5-1	15	CASSLASGPQETQYF
TRBJ1-2	.	TRBV4-1	15	CASSQDPGGMAGYTF
TRBJ1-6	.	TRBV5-4	13	CASSLLDSSPLHF
TRBJ2-1	.	TRBV5-1	16	CASSPGLAGTYNEQFF
TRBJ1-5	once	TRBV28	16	CASSQDRFWGNQPQHF
TRBJ2-1	.	TRBV5-4	15	CASSSGTAVWNEQFF
TRBJ2-2	.	TRBV7-2	15	CASSSWTANTGELFF
TRBJ1-1	.	TRBV9	13	CASSVGEGYEAFF
TRBJ2-2	once	TRBV5-1	20	CASSLNVLDNQGGNTGELFF
TRBJ2-1	.	TRBV9	15	CASSVDVAGGPRQFF
TRBJ1-2	.	TRBV9	16	CASSVGSGLGGYGYTF
TRBJ2-2	.	TRBV5-1	16	CASLQSGTGLTGELFF
TRBJ2-7	few	TRBV5-1	12	CASGRSSYEQYF
TRBJ1-2	.	TRBV12-5	19	CASGYWTGGVGPSNYGYTF
TRBJ1-2	.	TRBV5-1	13	CASSRGGPVGYTF
TRBJ2-2	.	TRBV7-7	16	CASRQTGQGITGELFF
TRBJ1-1	once	TRBV30	12	CAWSGQGTEAFF
TRBJ1-1	once	TRBV10-1	13	CASSGRGGTEAFF
TRBJ2-2	few	TRBV5-1	18	CASSLVGTLAGRTGELFF
TRBJ2-3	.	TRBV7-8	14	CASSLGGPLDTQYF
TRBJ2-1	.	TRBV14	13	CASSQFPYNEQFF
TRBJ2-1	.	TRBV10-1	17	CASSEYRISSSYNEQFF
TRBJ2-2	.	TRBV27	14	CASSLGTAPGELFF